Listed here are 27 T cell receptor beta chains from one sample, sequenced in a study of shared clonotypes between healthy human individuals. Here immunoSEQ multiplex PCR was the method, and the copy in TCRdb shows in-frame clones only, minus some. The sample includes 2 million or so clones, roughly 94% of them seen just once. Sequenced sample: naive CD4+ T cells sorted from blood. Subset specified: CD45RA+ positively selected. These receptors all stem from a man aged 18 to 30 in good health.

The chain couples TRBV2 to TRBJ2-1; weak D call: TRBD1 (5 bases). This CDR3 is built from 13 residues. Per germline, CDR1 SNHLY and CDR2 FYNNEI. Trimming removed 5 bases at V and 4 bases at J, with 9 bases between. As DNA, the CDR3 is TGTGCCAGCAGTCCGGACATATACAATGAGCAGTTCTTC. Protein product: CASSPDIYNEQFF.

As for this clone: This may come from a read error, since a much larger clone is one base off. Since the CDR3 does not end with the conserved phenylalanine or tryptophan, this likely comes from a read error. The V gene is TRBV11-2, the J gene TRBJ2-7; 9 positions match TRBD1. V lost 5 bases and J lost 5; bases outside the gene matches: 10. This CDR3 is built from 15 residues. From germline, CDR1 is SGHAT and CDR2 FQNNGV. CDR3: CASSPLQGAIHEQYI. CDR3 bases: TGTGCCAGCAGCCCGCTACAGGGGGCGATCCACGAGCAGTACATC.

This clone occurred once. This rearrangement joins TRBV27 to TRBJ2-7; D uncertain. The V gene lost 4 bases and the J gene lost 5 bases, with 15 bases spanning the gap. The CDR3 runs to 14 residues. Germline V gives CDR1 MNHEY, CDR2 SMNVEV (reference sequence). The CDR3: CASSSPKVSHEQYF. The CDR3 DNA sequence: TGTGCCAGCAGTTCCCCCAAGGTTAGCCACGAGCAGTACTTC.

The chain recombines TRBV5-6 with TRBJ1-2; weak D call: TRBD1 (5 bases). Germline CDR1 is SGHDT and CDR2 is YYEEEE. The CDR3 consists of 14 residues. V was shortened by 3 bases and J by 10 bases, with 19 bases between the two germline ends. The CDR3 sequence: CASSYTGRWQVYTF. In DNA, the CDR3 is TGTGCCAGCAGCTATACGGGACGTTGGCAGGTCTACACCTTC.

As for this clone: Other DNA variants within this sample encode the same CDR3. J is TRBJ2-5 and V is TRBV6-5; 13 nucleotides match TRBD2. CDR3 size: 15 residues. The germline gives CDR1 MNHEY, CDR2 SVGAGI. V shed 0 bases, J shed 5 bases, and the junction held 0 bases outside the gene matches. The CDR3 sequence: CASSYSLAGGETQYF. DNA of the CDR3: TGTGCCAGCAGTTACTCACTAGCGGGGGGGGAGACCCAGTACTTC.

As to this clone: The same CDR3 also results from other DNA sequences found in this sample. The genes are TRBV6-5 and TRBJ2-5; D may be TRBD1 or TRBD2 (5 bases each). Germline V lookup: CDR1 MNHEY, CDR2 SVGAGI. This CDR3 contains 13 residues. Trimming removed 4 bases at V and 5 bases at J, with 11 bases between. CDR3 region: CASSSPGTETQYF. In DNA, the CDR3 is TGTGCCAGCAGTTCCCCCGGGACCGAGACCCAGTACTTC.

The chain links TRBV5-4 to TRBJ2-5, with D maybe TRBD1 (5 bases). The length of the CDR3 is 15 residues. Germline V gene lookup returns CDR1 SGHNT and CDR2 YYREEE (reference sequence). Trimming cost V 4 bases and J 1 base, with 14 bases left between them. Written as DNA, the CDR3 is TGTGCCAGCAGCCCTTCCCAGGGCGCCCAAGAGACCCAGTACTTC. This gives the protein CASSPSQGAQETQYF. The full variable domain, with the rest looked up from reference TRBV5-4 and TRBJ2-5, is ETGVTQSPTHLIKTRGQQVTLRCSSQSGHNTVSWYQQALGQGPQFIFQYYREEENGRGNFPPRFSGLQFPNYSSELNVNALELDDSALYLCASSPSQGAQETQYFGPGTRLLVL.

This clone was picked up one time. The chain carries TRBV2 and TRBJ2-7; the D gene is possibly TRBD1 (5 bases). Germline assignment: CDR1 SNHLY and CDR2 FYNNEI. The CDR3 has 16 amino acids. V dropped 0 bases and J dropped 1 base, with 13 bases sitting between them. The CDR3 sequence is CASSEAGLYTSYEQYF. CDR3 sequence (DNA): TGTGCCAGCAGTGAAGCGGGGCTTTATACTTCCTACGAGCAGTACTTC.

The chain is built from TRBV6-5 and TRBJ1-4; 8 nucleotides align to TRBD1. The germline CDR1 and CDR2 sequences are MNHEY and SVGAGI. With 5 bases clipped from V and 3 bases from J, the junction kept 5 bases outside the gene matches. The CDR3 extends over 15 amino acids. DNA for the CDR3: TGTGCCAGCAGTGGCCGACAGGGGTCTAATGAAAAACTGTTTTTT. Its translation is CASSGRQGSNEKLFF.

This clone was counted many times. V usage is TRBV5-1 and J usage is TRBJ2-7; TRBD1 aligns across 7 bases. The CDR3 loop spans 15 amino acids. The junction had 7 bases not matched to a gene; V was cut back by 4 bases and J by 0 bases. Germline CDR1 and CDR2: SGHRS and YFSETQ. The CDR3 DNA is TGCGCCAGCAGCCCGGAGACAGGGCCCTCCTACGAGCAGTACTTC. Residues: CASSPETGPSYEQYF.

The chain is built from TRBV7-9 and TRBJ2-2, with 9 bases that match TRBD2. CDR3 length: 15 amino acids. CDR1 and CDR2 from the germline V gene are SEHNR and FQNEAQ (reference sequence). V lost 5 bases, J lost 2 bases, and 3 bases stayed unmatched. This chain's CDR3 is CASSLSGSNTGELFF. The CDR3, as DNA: TGTGCCAGCAGCCTTAGCGGGAGTAACACCGGGGAGCTGTTTTTT.

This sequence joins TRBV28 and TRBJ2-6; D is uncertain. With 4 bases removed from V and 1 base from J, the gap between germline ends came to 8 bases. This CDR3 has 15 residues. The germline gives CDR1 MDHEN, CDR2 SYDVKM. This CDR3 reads CASSSRRSGANVLTF. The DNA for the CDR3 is TGTGCCAGCAGTTCCCGTCGTTCTGGGGCCAACGTCCTGACTTTC.

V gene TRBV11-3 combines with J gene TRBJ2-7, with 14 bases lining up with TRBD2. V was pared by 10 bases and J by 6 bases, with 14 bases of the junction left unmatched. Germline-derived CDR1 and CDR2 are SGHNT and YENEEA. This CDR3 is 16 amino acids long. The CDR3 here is CATLWTSGRPRVEQYF. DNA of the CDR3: TGTGCCACCTTATGGACTAGCGGGAGGCCCCGGGTCGAGCAGTACTTC.

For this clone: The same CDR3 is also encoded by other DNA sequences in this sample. Here the CDR3 DNA reads TGCAGCGTTGAGTCCAACTATGGCTACACCTTC. Protein: CSVESNYGYTF. The chain recombines TRBV29-1 with TRBJ1-2; D call uncertain. V lost 3 bases, J lost 2 bases, and 4 bases lay in between. This CDR3 contains 11 residues. The germline CDR1 and CDR2 sequences are SQVTM and ANQGSEA.

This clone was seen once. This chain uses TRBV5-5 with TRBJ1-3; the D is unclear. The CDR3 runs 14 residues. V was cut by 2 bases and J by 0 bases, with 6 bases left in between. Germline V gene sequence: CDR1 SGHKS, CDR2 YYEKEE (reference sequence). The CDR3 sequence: CASSFTYSGNTIYF. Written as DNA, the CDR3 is TGTGCCAGCAGCTTCACCTACTCTGGAAACACCATATATTTT.

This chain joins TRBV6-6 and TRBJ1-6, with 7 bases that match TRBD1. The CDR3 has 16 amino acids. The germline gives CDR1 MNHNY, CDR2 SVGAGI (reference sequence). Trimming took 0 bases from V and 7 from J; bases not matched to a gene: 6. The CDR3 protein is CASSYSPDRRNSPLHF. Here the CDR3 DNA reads TGTGCCAGCAGTTACTCCCCGGACAGGAGGAATTCACCCCTCCACTTT.

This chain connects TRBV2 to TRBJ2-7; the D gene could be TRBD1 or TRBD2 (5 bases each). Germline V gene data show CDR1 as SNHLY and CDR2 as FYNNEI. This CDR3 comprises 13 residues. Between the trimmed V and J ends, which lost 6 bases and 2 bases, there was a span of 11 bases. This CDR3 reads CASRYRDPYEQYF. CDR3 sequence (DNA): TGTGCCAGCAGATATAGGGACCCCTACGAGCAGTACTTC.

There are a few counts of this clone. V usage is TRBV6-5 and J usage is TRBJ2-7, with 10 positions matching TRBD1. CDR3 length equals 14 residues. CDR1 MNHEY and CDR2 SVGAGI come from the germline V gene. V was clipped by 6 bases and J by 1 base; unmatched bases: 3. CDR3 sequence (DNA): TGTGCCAGCAGGGGGACAGGGGTTTCCTACGAGCAGTACTTC. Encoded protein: CASRGTGVSYEQYF.

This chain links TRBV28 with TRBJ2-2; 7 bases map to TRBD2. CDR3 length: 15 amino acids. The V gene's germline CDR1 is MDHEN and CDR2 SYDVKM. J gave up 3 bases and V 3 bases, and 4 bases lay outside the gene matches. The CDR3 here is CASSLGGRDTGELFF. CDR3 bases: TGTGCCAGCAGTTTGGGAGGGAGGGACACCGGGGAGCTGTTTTTT.

The CDR3 loop is CASSPNGASGQTQYF. In DNA, the CDR3 is TGTGCCAGCAGCCCCAACGGGGCTAGCGGACAGACCCAGTACTTC. The V and J genes are TRBV9 and TRBJ2-5; 7 bases align to TRBD2. In germline, CDR1 is SGDLS, CDR2 YYNGEE. V shed 4 bases, J shed 6 bases, and the junction held 12 bases outside the gene matches. The CDR3 loop spans 15 amino acids.

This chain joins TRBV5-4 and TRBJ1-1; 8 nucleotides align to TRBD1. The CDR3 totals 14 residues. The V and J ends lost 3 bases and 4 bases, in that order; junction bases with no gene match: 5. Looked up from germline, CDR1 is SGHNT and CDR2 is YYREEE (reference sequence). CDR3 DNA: TGTGCCAGCAGCTCCAAAACAGGGGGCACTGAAGCTTTCTTT. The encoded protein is CASSSKTGGTEAFF.

The CDR3, as DNA: TGCGCCAGCAGCTTGGATCAGAATGGCTACACCTTC. Amino acid sequence: CASSLDQNGYTF. The chain employs TRBV5-1 and TRBJ1-2; D remains ambiguous. The V gene lost 0 bases and the J gene lost 6 bases, with 6 bases spanning the gap. This CDR3 spans 12 amino acids. From germline, CDR1 is SGHRS and CDR2 YFSETQ.

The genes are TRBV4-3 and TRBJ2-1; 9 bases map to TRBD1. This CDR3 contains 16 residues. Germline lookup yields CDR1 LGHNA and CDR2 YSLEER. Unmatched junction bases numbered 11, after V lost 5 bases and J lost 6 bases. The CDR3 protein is CASSEGYRGRFNEQFF. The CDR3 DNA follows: TGCGCCAGCAGCGAGGGATACAGGGGGCGCTTCAATGAGCAGTTCTTC.

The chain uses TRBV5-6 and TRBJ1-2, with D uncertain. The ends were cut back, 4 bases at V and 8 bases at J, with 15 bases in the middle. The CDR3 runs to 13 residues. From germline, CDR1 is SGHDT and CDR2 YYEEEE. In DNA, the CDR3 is TGTGCCAGCAGCGCCCCATTTTTGGGAGGCTACACCTTC. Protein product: CASSAPFLGGYTF.

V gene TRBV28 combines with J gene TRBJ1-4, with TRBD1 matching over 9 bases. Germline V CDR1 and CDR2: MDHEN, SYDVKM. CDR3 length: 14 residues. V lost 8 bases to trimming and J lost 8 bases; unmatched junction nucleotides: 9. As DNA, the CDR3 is TGTGCCAGCCGCATACAGGGGGCCGGCGAAAAACTGTTTTTT. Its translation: CASRIQGAGEKLFF.

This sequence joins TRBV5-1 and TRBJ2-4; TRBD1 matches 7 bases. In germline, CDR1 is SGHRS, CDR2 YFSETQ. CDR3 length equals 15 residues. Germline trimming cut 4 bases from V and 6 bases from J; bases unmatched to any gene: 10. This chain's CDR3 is CASSLPGTERNIQYF. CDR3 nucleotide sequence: TGCGCCAGCAGCCTTCCCGGGACAGAAAGAAACATTCAGTACTTC.

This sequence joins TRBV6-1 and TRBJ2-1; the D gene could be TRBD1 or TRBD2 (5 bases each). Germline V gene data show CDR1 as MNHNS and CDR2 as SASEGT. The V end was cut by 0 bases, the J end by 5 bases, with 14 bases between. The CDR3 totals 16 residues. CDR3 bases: TGTGCCAGCAGTGAAGCGCTGGGGACCTTGGACAATGAGCAGTTCTTC. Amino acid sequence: CASSEALGTLDNEQFF.